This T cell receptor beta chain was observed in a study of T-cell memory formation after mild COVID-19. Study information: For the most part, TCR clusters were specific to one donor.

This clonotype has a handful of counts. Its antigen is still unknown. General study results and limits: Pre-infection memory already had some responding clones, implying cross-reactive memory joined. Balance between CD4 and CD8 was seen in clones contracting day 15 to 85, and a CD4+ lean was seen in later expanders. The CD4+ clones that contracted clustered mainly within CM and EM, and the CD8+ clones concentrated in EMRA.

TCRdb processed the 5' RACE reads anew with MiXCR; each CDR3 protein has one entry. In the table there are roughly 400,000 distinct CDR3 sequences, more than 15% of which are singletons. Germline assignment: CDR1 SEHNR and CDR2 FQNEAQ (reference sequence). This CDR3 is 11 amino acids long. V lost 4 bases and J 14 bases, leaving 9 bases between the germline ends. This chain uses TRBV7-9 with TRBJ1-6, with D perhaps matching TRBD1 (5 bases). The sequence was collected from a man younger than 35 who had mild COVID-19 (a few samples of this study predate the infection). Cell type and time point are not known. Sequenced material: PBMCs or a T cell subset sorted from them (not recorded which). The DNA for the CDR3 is TGTGCCAGCAGCTCGGGACTGGCCCTCCACTTT. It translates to CASSSGLALHF.